This T cell receptor beta chain was retrieved from a study of blood T cell repertoires in COVID-19. For the study at large: COVID-19 samples collected from the United States, Italy and Spain covered acute and convalescent phases. T cells, B-cell-depleted T cells, or PBMCs supplied cDNA or gDNA.

How the authors handled the data: It was from reference gene primer amplification that nucleated cell counts were estimated. Method: immunoSEQ multiplex PCR; TCRdb's copy keeps in-frame clones and lacks some. The V and J calls and clone size were taken over from that table, and D and trimming were inferred from the DNA. Of 140,000 to 150,000 clones listed, 75% to 90% are singletons. Notes on this clone: The sample carries other DNA sequences with the same CDR3.

The CDR3 sequence is 15 residues long. Trimming stripped 5 bases from V and 3 bases from J, with 15 bases between. Germline V gene lookup returns CDR1 SSHAT and CDR2 FNYEAQ (reference sequence). The material sequenced was peripheral blood. The clonotype comes from a human donor in a cohort sampled during active COVID-19. The chain links TRBV7-7 to TRBJ2-3; perhaps TRBD2 as D (7 bases). CDR3 amino acids: CASSPGGGRTDTQYF. CDR3 coding DNA: TGTGCCAGCAGCCCGGGGGGCGGGAGAACAGATACGCAGTATTTT.